The entry below describes one TCR beta chain. One entry per CDR3 protein, without DNA, is what TCRdb gives after re-calling the 5' RACE reads. The ten top clones account for 2.4%, within a sample of fewer than 550,000 distinct CDR3 sequences. This sample was included in a study of monozygotic twins with inflammatory bowel disease. CDR1 is SGHTA, CDR2 FQGNSA, per germline. This CDR3 comprises 15 residues. This chain joins TRBV7-2 and TRBJ2-5; with no DNA, the TCRdb D assignment of TRBD2 cannot be verified. The sequenced material came from blood. The receptor was isolated from a human donor with ulcerative colitis or Crohn's disease, or a healthy co-twin of an affected twin (not recorded which). The CDR3 here is CASSLGTILQETQYF.